The source of this TCR beta chain is a study of T cell responses to AZD1222 COVID-19 vaccine. The study's findings and limits: The donor cohort was predominantly white British with a female majority, and clonal diversity may have been underestimated. Repertoires were obtained solely post-peak T cell response. Two AZD1222 doses significantly raised spike-specific TCR breadth and depth over controls. Spike regions recognized by vaccine-associated CD4 TCRs spanned the protein, led by 160-218 and 743-854.

This clone was seen only once. Antigen specificity is unknown. Generated by immunoSEQ multiplex PCR, the TCRdb table keeps only in-frame clones and is missing some. The data show approximately 150,000 clones, roughly nine tenths seen once. The CDR3 covers 15 residues. The germline V gene encodes CDR1 SGHNT and CDR2 YYREEE (reference sequence). Trimming left V 1 base short and J 2 bases short, with 12 bases between. Here the sequenced sample was peripheral blood, taken on day 0 of AZD1222 vaccination. The sequence derives from an adult in good health. The chain links TRBV5-4 to TRBJ2-5; maybe TRBD2 (7 bases). CDR3 amino acids: CASSLFEGGQETQYF. CDR3 DNA sequence: TGTGCCAGCAGCTTGTTTGAGGGGGGGCAAGAGACCCAGTACTTC.